This TCR beta chain emerged from a study of blood T cells in healthy people across ages. CDR3 length: 14 amino acids. Germline V gene lookup returns CDR1 SEHNR and CDR2 FQNEAQ (reference sequence). Trimming stripped 3 bases from V and 4 bases from J, with 12 bases between. The authors ran a second PCR of roughly 6 to 12 cycles using a sample-barcoded 5' primer and a J-beta primer mix. Each single sample gave us at least 3 million CDR3-containing paired-end reads. MiXCR, run by TCRdb on the 5' RACE reads, gives a single entry per CDR3 protein. Of approximately 2,000,000 distinct CDR3 sequences listed, roughly two fifths are singletons.

Sequenced sample: blood. This receptor was taken from a human donor in good health. The chain carries TRBV7-9 and TRBJ1-1, with no clear D. Written as DNA, the CDR3 is TGTGCCAGCAGCTTTATATCTGAGGGCACTGAAGCTTTCTTT. Protein product: CASSFISEGTEAFF.